This T cell receptor (beta chain) was sequenced in a study of blood T cell repertoires in COVID-19. This CDR3 has 15 residues. With 6 bases removed from V and 3 bases from J, the gap between germline ends came to 15 bases. The germline V gene has CDR1 MNHEY and CDR2 SVGAGI. Libraries were prepared by immunoSEQ multiplex PCR; TCRdb keeps only in-frame clonotypes and omits some of them. This sample yields some 200,000 clones, of which 70% to 90% are seen a single time; approximately 12% belongs to the top ten. This receptor was identified in a woman under 30 who had recovered from COVID-19. The sample comprised peripheral blood. The rearrangement joins TRBV6-5 to TRBJ1-5; D is possibly TRBD1 (6 bases). CDR3 DNA sequence: TGTGCCAGCAGACCCAGACAGGCCGCCAATCAGCCCCAGCATTTT. The encoded protein is CASRPRQAANQPQHF.